This TCR beta chain was obtained from a study of response to subunit inactivated influenza vaccine. Study findings and constraints: Authors suggested that a seasonal influenza vaccination recruits few new T cells each time.

Trimming left V 4 bases short and J 1 base short, with 13 bases between. Germline-derived CDR1 and CDR2 are DFQATT and SNEGSKA (reference sequence). The CDR3 is 14 amino acids. MiXCR was run by TCRdb on the RT-PCR reads, yielding one entry per CDR3 protein. The table has approximately 730,000 distinct CDR3 sequences, around 14% seen once; the top ten hold around 7%. As for this clonotype: Its antigen is undetermined.

The chain carries TRBV20-1 and TRBJ1-1; D might be TRBD1 (6 bases). This clonotype was obtained from a man between 50 and 59 years old who received an inactivated influenza vaccine. Specimen: PBMCs from blood, collected 14 days before vaccination. CDR3 in DNA: TGCAGTGCTACTCGACAGGCAGCGAACACTGAAGCTTTCTTT. This gives the protein CSATRQAANTEAFF.